Reported below is one TCR beta chain. Cohort placement rested on clinical history that participants reported themselves. Cohort 3 donors were reported recovered after two negative PCRs, clearance, or symptom resolution. After removal of 8 bases from V and 4 bases from J, the junction contained 7 bases not matched to a gene. This CDR3 has 13 amino acids. Looked up from germline, CDR1 is MDHEN and CDR2 is SYDVKM. The table came from immunoSEQ multiplex PCR; TCRdb's copy has only in-frame clones and leaves some out. The sample has around 270,000 clones; 80% to 90% are singletons. This sample stems from a study of blood T cell repertoires in COVID-19. Study information: The United States, Italy and Spain supplied acute and convalescent COVID-19 samples. Sources were T cells, B-cell-depleted T cells, or PBMCs; the material itself was cDNA or gDNA.

Sequences were obtained from PBMCs or T cells enriched from blood (not recorded which). The chain joins TRBV28 to TRBJ1-2; 7 bases match TRBD1. The clonotype originates from a young woman who had recovered from COVID-19. This CDR3 is CASGAGQLYGYTF. The DNA of the CDR3 is TGTGCCAGCGGCGCGGGACAGCTCTATGGCTACACCTTC.